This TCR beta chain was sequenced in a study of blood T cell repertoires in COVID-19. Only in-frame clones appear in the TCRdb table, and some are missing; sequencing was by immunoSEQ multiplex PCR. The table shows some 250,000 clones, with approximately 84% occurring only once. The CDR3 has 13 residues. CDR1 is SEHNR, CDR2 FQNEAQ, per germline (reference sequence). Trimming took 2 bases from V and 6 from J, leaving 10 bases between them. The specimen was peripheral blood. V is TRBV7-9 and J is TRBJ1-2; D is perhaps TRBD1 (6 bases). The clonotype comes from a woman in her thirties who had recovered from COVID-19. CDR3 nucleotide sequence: TGTGCCAGCAGCTTAAGGGGGATGGATGGCTACACCTTC. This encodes CASSLRGMDGYTF.